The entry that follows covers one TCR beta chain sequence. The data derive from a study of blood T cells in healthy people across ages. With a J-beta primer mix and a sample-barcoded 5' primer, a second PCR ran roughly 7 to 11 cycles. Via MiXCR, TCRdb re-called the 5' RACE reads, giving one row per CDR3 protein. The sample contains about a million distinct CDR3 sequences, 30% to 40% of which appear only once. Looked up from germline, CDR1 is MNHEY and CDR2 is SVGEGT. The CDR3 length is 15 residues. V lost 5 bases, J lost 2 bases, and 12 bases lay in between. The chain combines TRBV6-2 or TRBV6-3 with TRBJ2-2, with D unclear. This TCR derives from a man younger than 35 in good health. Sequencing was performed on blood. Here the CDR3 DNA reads TGTGCCAGCAGTCGGCACATGGCTAACACCGGGGAGCTGTTTTTT. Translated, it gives CASSRHMANTGELFF.